This entry features one T cell receptor (beta chain) sequence. The target of this receptor is not known. No base qualities exist here, and no much larger clone lies one base off it. The immunoSEQ Assay, a bias-controlled multiplex PCR, was used to amplify TCRbeta CDR3 regions from genomic DNA. The original methods were these. The number of nucleated cells in each sample was estimated by amplification of reference gene primers within the assay. To quantify the absolute abundance of each unique TCRbeta CDR3 rearrangement, sequence reads were collapsed and filtered. For each sample, productive Simpson clonality was calculated by taking the square root of Simpson's diversity index across productive rearrangements. In its TCRdb copy, this immuneACCESS table keeps in-frame sequences only and misses some clones. Where compared with another copy, unresolved V genes explain less than half of these, and the others have no known cause. V, J and clone size are those of that table, while D and trimming were read from the DNA. The sample yields over 80,000 clones; around two thirds were counted once. Together, the top ten hold 3.5% to 4% of the sample.

This entry comes from a study of blood T cell repertoires in COVID-19 (dated by TCRdb to between 2020 and 2021). Turning to the overall study: The collaborator samples originated in the United States, Italy and Spain and spanned the acute and convalescent phases of COVID-19. The repertoires were made available in a free public database intended to serve as a resource for research on the immune response to SARS-CoV-2. The material from the prospective study consisted of cDNA or gDNA derived from T cells, B-cell-depleted T cells, or PBMCs. Where available, HLA class I and class II types were obtained from metadata supplied by the sample provider rather than from assay-based typing. The sample metadata nearly always contained a de-identified subject ID, COVID-19 status, age in years and sex. The samples were drawn from two sources: the first 160 participants of the ongoing ImmuneRACE study, and 1,200 or so subjects contributed by 6 global collaborators. The dataset comprised deeply sampled blood TCRbeta repertoires from subjects exposed to, actively infected with, or recovered from COVID-19. Results and caveats for the whole study, not just this receptor: How much clinical and demographic metadata was included differed by source and by participant, and the metadata was provided uncurated.

In Seattle, one collaborating source enrolled patients while the infection was active and tracked those patients longitudinally over the course of disease. Whole blood was collected in K2EDTA tubes by collaborating institutions according to the institutions' own protocols. For TCRbeta analysis, collaborators shipped samples in one of three forms: frozen whole blood, isolated PBMCs, or DNA extracted from either of those sample types. From the germline V gene, CDR1 is SGHTA and CDR2 is FQGNSA. The CDR3 sequence holds 15 residues, the cysteine and phenylalanine included. The read is trimmed to its CDR3 DNA, 45 bases read in frame from base 1. Relative to germline, V is missing 8 bases and J is missing 4 bases, with 11 bases of the junction outside any gene match.

This chain joins TRBV7-2 to TRBJ2-1, with TRBD1 matching 7 junction bases. Source material: peripheral blood. The receptor was isolated from a man in his 70s with COVID-19, enrolled during active disease. The CDR3 reads as follows: CASRPRDSLYNEQFF. The DNA is as follows: TGTGCCAGCCGTCCCCGGGACAGCCTATACAATGAGCAGTTCTTC.